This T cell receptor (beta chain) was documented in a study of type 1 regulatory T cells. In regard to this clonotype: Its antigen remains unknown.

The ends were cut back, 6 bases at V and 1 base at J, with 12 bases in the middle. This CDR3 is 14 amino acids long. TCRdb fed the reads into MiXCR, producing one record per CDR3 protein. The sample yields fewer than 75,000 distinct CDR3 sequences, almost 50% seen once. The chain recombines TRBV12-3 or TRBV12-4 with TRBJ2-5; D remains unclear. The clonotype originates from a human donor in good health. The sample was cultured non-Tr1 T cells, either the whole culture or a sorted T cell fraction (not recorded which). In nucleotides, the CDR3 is TGTGCCAGCAGCCCGGGCCCTCCCCAAGAGACCCAGTACTTC. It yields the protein CASSPGPPQETQYF.